What follows are 29 T cell receptor beta chains derived from one specimen sequenced in a study of tumour-infiltrating T cells in Burkitt lymphoma. TCRdb keeps only in-frame clones here, not all; method: immunoSEQ multiplex PCR. The sample lists 11,000 to 15,000 clones, around 80% seen once, with approximately 7.7% in the top ten. The sample consisted of tumor tissue. These receptors all come from a human donor with diffuse large B-cell lymphoma.

Worth noting for this clone: A read error may produce the germline difference seen at one junction end. The chain couples TRBV7-7 to TRBJ1-4, with 7 bases fitting TRBD1. Germline CDR1 and CDR2: SSHAT and FNYEAQ (reference sequence). This CDR3 has 16 residues. DNA of the CDR3: TGTGCTAGCAGCTCCCGACAGGGAATGAGCCCTGAAAAACTGTTTTTT. Its protein product is CASSSRQGMSPEKLFF.

The chain joins TRBV4-1 to TRBJ1-2; D uncertain. V lost 4 bases and J lost 4, with 16 bases in between. CDR3 size: 15 residues. Looked up from germline, CDR1 is MGHRA and CDR2 is YSYEKL. CDR3 nucleotide sequence: TGCGCCAGCAGCCTCCAAGGGAATCCTAGCTATGGCTACACCTTC. Its translation is CASSLQGNPSYGYTF.

The chain has TRBV28 and TRBJ2-7, with 10 bases lining up with TRBD2. Germline CDR1 is MDHEN and CDR2 is SYDVKM. This CDR3 has 16 amino acids. With 4 bases clipped from V and 0 bases from J, the junction kept 6 bases outside the gene matches. The CDR3 reads CASSYTGLATSYEQYF. CDR3 nucleotides: TGTGCCAGCAGTTACACGGGACTAGCGACCTCCTACGAGCAGTACTTC.

This chain links TRBV30 with TRBJ2-7; the D gene is possibly TRBD1 (5 bases). The ends were cut back, 3 bases at V and 0 bases at J, with 9 bases in the middle. This CDR3 contains 13 residues. From germline, CDR1 is GTSNPN and CDR2 SVGIG (reference sequence). The CDR3 DNA sequence: TGTGCCTGGAGCCAGGGTAACTCCTACGAGCAGTACTTC. It yields the protein CAWSQGNSYEQYF.

The gene calls are TRBV6-5 and TRBJ2-2; D might be TRBD1 (6 bases). V lost 0 bases and J 4 bases, leaving 9 bases between the germline ends. Looked up from germline, CDR1 is MNHEY and CDR2 is SVGAGI. CDR3 length equals 15 residues. In DNA form, the CDR3 reads TGTGCCAGCAGTTACTCGACCAGGGGCACCGGGGAGCTGTTTTTT. As protein: CASSYSTRGTGELFF.

The sample holds a few counts of this clone. The chain has TRBV29-1 and TRBJ2-5; 10 bases are shared with TRBD2. This CDR3 is 16 amino acids long. V shed 1 base, J shed 5 bases, and the junction held 10 bases outside the gene matches. Germline V lookup: CDR1 SQVTM, CDR2 ANQGSEA. CDR3 loop: CSVEGELAGEWETQYF. The DNA for the CDR3 is TGCAGCGTTGAAGGGGAGCTAGCGGGAGAGTGGGAGACCCAGTACTTC.

This rearrangement joins TRBV5-1 to TRBJ2-1; D perhaps matches TRBD1 (5 bases). V lost 2 bases and J lost 3, with 6 bases in between. In germline, CDR1 is SGHRS, CDR2 YFSETQ. This CDR3 region has 13 residues. CDR3 sequence reads: CASSFDSYNEQFF. In DNA form, the CDR3 reads TGCGCCAGCAGCTTTGACAGCTACAATGAGCAGTTCTTC.

The chain combines TRBV2 with TRBJ2-7, with 7 bases lining up with TRBD1. V dropped 2 bases and J dropped 2; count of bases not matched to a gene: 12. Germline CDR1 SNHLY, CDR2 FYNNEI. The CDR3 totals 17 residues. CDR3 nucleotide sequence: TGTGCCAGCAGTGAAAACTCACCGGGACAGCGAACCTACGAGCAGTACTTC. It encodes CASSENSPGQRTYEQYF.

The chain is built from TRBV29-1 and TRBJ1-1; D is uncertain. This CDR3 contains 12 residues. Germline loops: CDR1 SQVTM, CDR2 ANQGSEA. V was shortened by 4 bases and J by 4 bases, with 10 bases between the two germline ends. The CDR3 DNA is TGCAGCGTTGTTATCGGAGTCACTGAAGCTTTCTTT. Amino acids: CSVVIGVTEAFF.

This chain connects TRBV28 to TRBJ2-2; tentative D call: TRBD2 (6 bases). The CDR3 sequence is 17 residues long. Per germline, CDR1 MDHEN and CDR2 SYDVKM. Trimming removed 3 bases from V and 4 bases from J, with 18 bases in between. Here the CDR3 DNA reads TGTGCCAGCAGTTTGGGACTGCGTTCGGGGAGCACCGGGGAGCTGTTTTTT. Translated: CASSLGLRSGSTGELFF.

V and J are TRBV5-1 and TRBJ1-1; possible D gene TRBD1, 6 bases. Trimming took 1 base from V and 0 from J, leaving 19 bases between them. Per germline, CDR1 SGHRS and CDR2 YFSETQ. The CDR3 runs 18 residues. As DNA, the CDR3 is TGCGCCAGCAGCTTGAGGCGGGGCCAGGGGAACATGAACACTGAAGCTTTCTTT. This translates into CASSLRRGQGNMNTEAFF.

CDR3 loop: CASSLRTGTQPQHF. CDR3 DNA sequence: TGTGCCAGCAGCCTAAGGACAGGGACGCAGCCCCAGCATTTT. The gene calls are TRBV28 and TRBJ1-5, with 8 nucleotides matching TRBD1. The CDR3 contains 14 residues. Per germline, CDR1 MDHEN and CDR2 SYDVKM. The junction had 8 bases not matched to a gene; V was cut back by 6 bases and J by 7 bases.

The V and J genes are TRBV6-5 and TRBJ1-1; no reliable D call. CDR3 length equals 15 residues. Germline CDR1 MNHEY, CDR2 SVGAGI. The V end lost 6 bases, the J end lost 5 bases, and 19 bases lay between the germline ends. CDR3 DNA: TGTGCCAGCAGGCCCCGGTGGAGGGAGGGAACTGAAGCTTTCTTT. This encodes CASRPRWREGTEAFF.

For the CDR3, the DNA is TGTGCCAGCACCCAAGCTTATTACTCTGGAAACACCATATATTTT. As protein: CASTQAYYSGNTIYF. The V call is TRBV11-2, the J call TRBJ1-3, with D unresolved. Germline CDR1 reads SGHAT; CDR2 reads FQNNGV. Trimming took 7 bases from V and 0 from J, leaving 13 bases between them. The CDR3 sequence is 15 residues long.

The chain joins TRBV7-2 to TRBJ1-5, with D tentatively TRBD1 (5 bases). The CDR3 covers 17 residues. V was cut by 5 bases and J by 0 bases, with 17 bases left in between. CDR1 and CDR2 from the germline V gene are SGHTA and FQGNSA. The CDR3 sequence is CASSEERQTYSNQPQHF. CDR3 coding DNA: TGTGCCAGCAGCGAAGAAAGACAGACTTATAGCAATCAGCCCCAGCATTTT.

V usage is TRBV7-9 and J usage is TRBJ1-1; D gene ambiguous. Deletions cut 5 bases from V and 6 bases from J, with 19 bases between. CDR1 and CDR2 from the germline V gene are SEHNR and FQNEAQ (reference sequence). The CDR3 contains 15 residues. The CDR3 bases are TGTGCCAGCAGCCCCACCGGGCCCATCGGTGCTGAAGCTTTCTTT. It specifies CASSPTGPIGAEAFF.

This rearrangement joins TRBV19 to TRBJ2-3; D is unresolved. CDR3 length: 15 amino acids. V was cut by 3 bases and J by 0 bases, with 10 bases left in between. Germline-derived CDR1 and CDR2 are LNHDA and SQIVND (reference sequence). In nucleotides, the CDR3 is TGTGCCAGTAGTATTTCCACTTTTAGCACAGATACGCAGTATTTT. This gives the protein CASSISTFSTDTQYF. The whole variable domain, filled in from reference TRBV19 and TRBJ2-3, reads DGGITQSPKYLFRKEGQNVTLSCEQNLNHDAMYWYRQDPGQGLRLIYYSQIVNDFQKGDIAEGYSVSREKKESFPLTVTSAQKNPTAFYLCASSISTFSTDTQYFGPGTRLTVL.

This chain links TRBV29-1 with TRBJ1-5; tentatively, D is TRBD1 (6 bases). Germline V CDR1 and CDR2: SQVTM, ANQGSEA. Deletions cut 2 bases from V and 3 bases from J, with 20 bases between. CDR3 length: 17 residues. The CDR3 DNA follows: TGCAGCGTTGAACCCGGGTGGACCAAGGGGGACAATCAGCCCCAGCATTTT. Translation: CSVEPGWTKGDNQPQHF.

The chain uses TRBV27 and TRBJ1-5; D might be TRBD1 (5 bases). Germline CDR1 and CDR2: MNHEY and SMNVEV (reference sequence). Trimming took 8 bases from V and 5 from J, leaving 13 bases between them. The CDR3 length is 13 residues. The CDR3 region has the DNA TGTGCCAGCGCCGGGACCTACCATCAGCCCCAGCATTTT. The encoded protein is CASAGTYHQPQHF.

The chain combines TRBV6-5 with TRBJ2-2; tentative D call: TRBD2 (6 bases). This CDR3 is built from 14 residues. The germline V and J ends were trimmed by 4 bases and 3 bases, with 9 bases remaining between them. Germline lookup yields CDR1 MNHEY and CDR2 SVGAGI. CDR3 DNA: TGTGCCAGCAGTTCTAGCGCGTACACCGGGGAGCTGTTTTTT. As protein: CASSSSAYTGELFF.

The chain recombines TRBV13 with TRBJ2-3, with D tentatively TRBD2 (6 bases). The CDR3 is 16 amino acids. Germline V CDR1 and CDR2: PRHDT, FYEKMQ (reference sequence). V shed 5 bases and J shed 4 bases, with 19 bases lying between them. The CDR3 reads CASSLPSGSEADTQYF. DNA of the CDR3: TGTGCCAGCAGCCTCCCCTCCGGGAGCGAGGCAGATACGCAGTATTTT. Combining the CDR3 with reference TRBV13 and TRBJ2-3 gives the whole variable domain AAGVIQSPRHLIKEKRETATLKCYPIPRHDTVYWYQQGPGQDPQFLISFYEKMQSDKGSIPDRFSAQQFSDYHSELNMSSLELGDSALYFCASSLPSGSEADTQYFGPGTRLTVL.

By share of the sample, this clone is medium-sized. This sequence joins TRBV5-4 and TRBJ1-2; D unclear. The V gene lost 4 bases and the J gene lost 6 bases, with 19 bases spanning the gap. Germline V gene lookup returns CDR1 SGHNT and CDR2 YYREEE (reference sequence). This CDR3 spans 15 amino acids. The CDR3 reads CASSPLIDEGNGYTF. CDR3 DNA sequence: TGTGCCAGCAGCCCCCTTATCGACGAGGGAAATGGCTACACCTTC.

The chain uses TRBV5-6 and TRBJ2-1; D possibly matches TRBD1 or TRBD2 (5 bases each). V was pared by 4 bases and J by 4 bases, with 18 bases between. Germline V gene data show CDR1 as SGHDT and CDR2 as YYEEEE. This CDR3 has 16 amino acids. The CDR3 DNA follows: TGTGCCAGCAGCCGAGAGGGCCCTTCAGGGTACAATGAGCAGTTCTTC. It codes for CASSREGPSGYNEQFF.

This clone was counted a few times. The V gene is TRBV23-1, the J gene TRBJ2-7; D gene unclear. TRBV23-1 is recorded as an ORF, its role being uncertain. This CDR3 contains 13 residues. V lost 2 bases and J 7 bases, leaving 12 bases between the germline ends. The CDR3 here is CASSQRQPIEQYV. Written as DNA, the CDR3 is TGCGCCAGCAGTCAACGCCAGCCAATAGAGCAGTACGTC.

This clone is medium-sized by share. This chain links TRBV5-1 with TRBJ2-1, with TRBD2 matching 10 bases. V dropped 1 base and J dropped 6; count of bases not matched to a gene: 10. This CDR3 has 17 amino acids. Germline CDR1 is SGHRS and CDR2 is YFSETQ. CDR3 in DNA: TGCGCCAGCAGCTTGCGGCTAGGACTAGCGGTAGGCAATGAGCAGTTCTTC. Protein product: CASSLRLGLAVGNEQFF.

The chain combines TRBV7-2 with TRBJ1-2; D is uncertain. The CDR3 covers 14 residues. Germline CDR1 and CDR2: SGHTA and FQGNSA. Trimming took off 7 bases at V and 3 bases at J, with 15 bases between the two ends. The CDR3 sequence is CASTLLGVDYGYTF. The CDR3 DNA reads TGTGCCAGCACCTTGCTCGGGGTGGACTATGGCTACACCTTC.

This chain connects TRBV5-6 to TRBJ2-7, with no clear D. The germline CDR1 and CDR2 sequences are SGHDT and YYEEEE. This CDR3 spans 11 amino acids. The V end lost 0 bases, the J end lost 7 bases, and 5 bases lay between the germline ends. DNA of the CDR3: TGTGCCAGCAGCTTGGGGCGTGAGCAGTACTTC. Protein: CASSLGREQYF.

Within the sample, this clone is medium-sized. This chain connects TRBV9 to TRBJ2-3, with TRBD2 identical over 8 bases. CDR1 and CDR2 (germline): SGDLS, YYNGEE. The V segment lost 3 bases and the J segment 6 bases; nucleotides outside the gene matches: 15. CDR3 length equals 17 residues. CDR3 region: CASSGFGREVGGDTQYF. The DNA for the CDR3 is TGTGCCAGCAGCGGTTTTGGGCGGGAGGTCGGAGGGGATACGCAGTATTTT.

This sequence joins TRBV27 and TRBJ2-3, with TRBD1 identical over 8 bases. J was trimmed by 5 bases and V by 2 bases; bases with no gene match: 6. Germline loops: CDR1 MNHEY, CDR2 SMNVEV (reference sequence). There are 15 residues in the CDR3. CDR3 sequence: CASSLLGRGRDTQYF. The CDR3 DNA is TGTGCCAGCAGTTTACTAGGCAGGGGGCGAGATACGCAGTATTTT.